One T cell receptor beta chain is described in this entry. Adults between about 18 and 95 years of age took part from 24 US areas. In the original analysis: Amplified reference gene primers provided the basis for estimating nucleated cell counts. Method: immunoSEQ multiplex PCR; TCRdb's copy keeps in-frame clones and lacks some. That table is the source of V, J and clone size, and D and trimming were worked out from the DNA. Here the sample spans approximately 440,000 clones, about 90% being singletons. The data were obtained in a study of blood T cell repertoires in COVID-19. Study-wide background: The cDNA or gDNA used as material had been derived from T cells, B-cell-depleted T cells, or PBMCs.

Germline CDR1 is SNHLY and CDR2 is FYNNEI. The CDR3 has 14 amino acids. V trimming: 7 bases; J trimming: 3 bases; junction bases outside the gene matches: 7. The receptor was derived from a young man who had recovered from COVID-19. This chain joins TRBV2 and TRBJ1-1; 8 bases are a match to TRBD1. Sequencing input: PBMCs or T cells enriched from blood (not recorded which). The CDR3 nucleotides read TGTGCCAGCACTCTTGGGACAGGTTACACTGAAGCTTTCTTT. Amino acid sequence: CASTLGTGYTEAFF.